The clone carrying this T cell receptor beta chain was detected many times. Its antigen remains unknown. Extraction and reverse transcription of RNA yielded cDNA as the sequencing template. TCRdb's table, derived via immunoSEQ multiplex PCR, lists solely in-frame clones and lacks some. The table has 140,000 to 150,000 clones, roughly 52% seen once. Treatment here: oral pan-JAK inhibitor, 5-10 mg twice daily. The data stem from a study of CD8+ T cells in alopecia areata. In the study overall: Scoring of treated patients' severity used the percentage of affected scalp area.

The study's findings and limits: With patients, TCR sharing proved less clear than in mice, a difference possibly related to HLA. Lesional tissue from the scalp (especially in alopecia totalis/universalis) showed higher clonality than normal scalp.

The CDR3 sequence is 15 residues long. CDR1 is SGHVS, CDR2 FQNEAQ, per germline. V shed 8 bases, J shed 7 bases, and the junction held 14 bases outside the gene matches. The specimen was CD8+ T cells sorted from blood, collected at week 4, from a patient treated with tofacitinib. The sequence was obtained from a human donor with alopecia areata. This chain links TRBV7-8 with TRBJ1-1; 9 nucleotides line up with TRBD1. The CDR3 coding sequence is TGTGCCAGCCGATATTTGGGGGGACAGGGTTTTGAAGCTTTCTTT. This gives the protein CASRYLGGQGFEAFF.